These T cell receptor beta chains were read from a single sample in a study of blood T cell repertoires in COVID-19. Produced via immunoSEQ multiplex PCR; TCRdb's table is partial and in-frame only. The sample carries 40,000 to 55,000 clones, 88% recorded once. Sequenced material: peripheral blood. The receptors here all came from a man aged 45 to 65 with active COVID-19. Both conserved end residues are part of each CDR3. A D gene is named only where the DNA matches it firmly. Size tells how often a clone was seen (once, few, many) or the class of an expanded clone, and some rows leave it out.

TRBJ2-3,once,15,TRBV24-1,TRBD2,CATSDTGTSGDTQYF,TGTGCCACCAGTGATACCGGGACTAGCGGCGATACGCAGTATTTT
TRBJ2-1,.,14,TRBV7-3,.,CASSLTLGRDEQFF,TGTGCCAGCAGCTTAACCCTGGGCAGGGATGAGCAGTTCTTC
TRBJ1-2,.,13,TRBV27,.,CASRSDRYYGYTF,TGTGCCAGCAGATCTGACAGGTACTATGGCTACACCTTC
TRBJ2-1,.,17,TRBV5-3,TRBD2,CARSSGLAGTFYNEQFF,TGTGCCAGAAGCTCGGGACTAGCGGGGACCTTCTACAATGAGCAGTTCTTC
TRBJ1-2,.,12,TRBV28,.,CASSSQSYGYTF,TGTGCCAGCAGTTCACAGAGCTATGGCTACACCTTC
TRBJ2-1,.,17,TRBV18,.,CASSESPAGSGVDEQFF,TGTGCCAGCTCAGAATCCCCTGCCGGGAGTGGCGTCGATGAGCAGTTCTTC
TRBJ1-2,few,12,TRBV29-1,.,CSVEVPGNGYTF,TGCAGCGTTGAAGTTCCAGGGAATGGCTACACCTTC
TRBJ2-2,.,19,TRBV9,TRBD1,CASSVPTSGTGGNTGELFF,TGTGCCAGCAGCGTACCCACTTCCGGGACAGGGGGTAACACCGGGGAGCTGTTTTTT
TRBJ1-2,few,11,TRBV10-3,.,CATLTGSGYTF,TGTGCCACCCTCACTGGGAGTGGCTACACCTTC
TRBJ1-1,once,15,TRBV5-1,.,CASSQDRRVNTEAFF,TGCGCCAGCAGCCAGGACCGCAGGGTGAACACTGAAGCTTTCTTT
TRBJ2-1,few,16,TRBV7-3,TRBD2,CASSLGTSGGYNEQFF,TGTGCCAGCAGCTTAGGAACTAGCGGGGGGTACAATGAGCAGTTCTTC
TRBJ2-1,.,15,TRBV7-2,TRBD2,CASSLVTSGMDEQFF,TGTGCCAGCAGCTTAGTGACTAGCGGGATGGATGAGCAGTTCTTC
TRBJ2-7,.,15,TRBV7-9,TRBD1,CASSLAGQGAYEQYF,TGTGCCAGCAGCTTAGCAGGACAGGGGGCCTACGAGCAGTACTTC
TRBJ2-7,.,15,TRBV11-2,TRBD2,CASSLRLAGPYEQYF,TGTGCCAGCAGCTTAAGACTAGCGGGACCATACGAGCAGTACTTC
TRBJ1-5,.,15,TRBV14,TRBD1,CASSPDRGRGQPQHF,TGTGCCAGCAGCCCCGACAGGGGGCGCGGTCAGCCCCAGCATTTT
TRBJ2-5,.,13,TRBV6-4,.,CASSDEAGETQYF,TGTGCCAGCAGTGACGAGGCCGGGGAGACCCAGTACTTC
TRBJ2-7,.,15,TRBV6-5,TRBD2,CASSYSSGSPYEQYF,TGTGCCAGCAGTTACTCTAGCGGGTCACCCTACGAGCAGTACTTC
TRBJ1-2,.,14,TRBV7-8,TRBD1,CASSSRQGNYGYTF,TGTGCCAGCAGCTCCCGACAGGGTAACTATGGCTACACCTTC
TRBJ2-7,.,13,TRBV28,TRBD1,CASSQGGADEQYF,TGTGCCAGCAGCCAAGGGGGCGCGGACGAGCAGTACTTC
TRBJ2-5,once,14,TRBV9,.,CASSSAGGAKTQYF,TGTGCCAGCAGCTCTGCCGGCGGGGCAAAGACCCAGTACTTC
TRBJ1-5,.,13,TRBV7-2,.,CASSSSTAQPQHF,TGTGCCAGCAGCTCCAGCACAGCCCAGCCCCAGCATTTT
TRBJ1-4,once,17,TRBV18,TRBD1,CASSPPGQGPRNEKLFF,TGTGCCAGCTCACCACCGGGACAGGGCCCGCGAAATGAAAAACTGTTTTTT
TRBJ2-7,.,16,TRBV6-8,.,CASSPPPDRYSYEQYF,TGTGCCAGCAGTCCCCCCCCGGACAGATACTCCTACGAGCAGTACTTC
TRBJ2-3,once,15,TRBV5-4,TRBD2,CASSPSASGPDTQYF,TGTGCCAGCAGCCCGTCAGCTAGCGGGCCAGATACGCAGTATTTT
TRBJ1-2,.,14,TRBV5-6,TRBD1,CASRPGQGKYGYTF,TGTGCCAGCAGACCAGGACAGGGAAAGTATGGCTACACCTTC
TRBJ2-7,.,14,TRBV6-5,.,CASSSSRVRYEQYF,TGTGCCAGCAGTTCATCGAGGGTTCGATACGAGCAGTACTTC
TRBJ2-2,.,19,TRBV21-1,.,CASSTTGWVAESNTGELFF,TGTGCCAGCAGCACGACAGGGTGGGTAGCGGAGTCGAACACCGGGGAGCTGTTTTTT
TRBJ1-1,few,15,TRBV19,.,CASSMSREENTEAFF,TGTGCCAGTAGTATGTCCAGGGAGGAGAACACTGAAGCTTTCTTT
TRBJ2-1,few,12,TRBV12-3/TRBV12-4,.,CASSLGGDEQFF,TGTGCCAGCAGTTTAGGGGGGGATGAGCAGTTCTTC
TRBJ2-1,.,12,TRBV3-1/TRBV3-2,TRBD2,CASSLVAGIQFF,TGTGCCAGCAGCCTCGTAGCGGGAATCCAATTCTTC
TRBJ2-2,.,16,TRBV2,TRBD2,CASTLGLAAGGGELFF,TGTGCCAGCACCTTGGGACTAGCCGCCGGTGGGGGGGAGCTGTTTTTT
TRBJ1-2,.,13,TRBV7-9,TRBD1,CASSLGTGRGYTF,TGTGCCAGCAGCTTAGGGACAGGGCGAGGCTACACCTTC
TRBJ2-5,.,14,TRBV27,.,CATRRTLIEETQYF,TGTGCCACCCGACGGACTTTGATTGAAGAGACCCAGTACTTC
TRBJ2-2,.,13,TRBV7-3,.,CASSWGGDGELFF,TGTGCCAGCAGCTGGGGCGGGGACGGGGAGCTGTTTTTT
TRBJ2-1,.,12,TRBV5-1,.,CASSQDGGEQFF,TGCGCCAGCAGCCAAGACGGGGGTGAGCAGTTCTTC
TRBJ2-2,.,18,TRBV3-1/TRBV3-2,TRBD1,CASSQVGPGGANTGELFF,TGTGCCAGCAGCCAAGTGGGGCCAGGGGGCGCGAACACCGGGGAGCTGTTTTTT
TRBJ2-2,.,16,TRBV5-4,.,CASSLLSGANTGELFF,TGTGCCAGCAGCTTGTTGTCGGGGGCGAACACCGGGGAGCTGTTTTTT
TRBJ1-2,once,15,TRBV14,TRBD1,CASSQDRTGLHGYTF,TGTGCCAGCAGCCAAGATCGGACAGGGCTCCATGGCTACACCTTC
TRBJ2-7,.,17,TRBV3-1/TRBV3-2,.,CASSQDGGGQPSGEQYF,TGTGCCAGCAGCCAAGATGGAGGTGGGCAGCCCTCGGGCGAGCAGTACTTC
TRBJ2-1,.,14,TRBV6-5,TRBD2,CASTAGGGTNEQFF,TGTGCCAGCACGGCGGGAGGAGGGACCAATGAGCAGTTCTTC
TRBJ2-4,.,18,TRBV19,TRBD2,CASNPGYRTSRAKNIQYF,TGTGCCAGTAACCCGGGATACAGGACTAGCCGGGCCAAAAACATTCAGTACTTC
TRBJ1-2,.,15,TRBV5-6,TRBD1,CASSFRDRGLDGYTF,TGTGCCAGCAGCTTCCGGGACAGGGGTTTGGATGGCTACACCTTC
TRBJ2-1,.,15,TRBV6-5,.,CASSGRGRGYNEQFF,TGTGCCAGCTCCGGGCGGGGCCGTGGGTACAATGAGCAGTTCTTC
TRBJ2-7,.,13,TRBV24-1,.,CATSATGAGEQYF,TGTGCCACCAGTGCCACGGGTGCAGGGGAGCAGTACTTC
TRBJ1-2,.,16,TRBV18,TRBD1,CASSPTPGQGMSGYTF,TGTGCCAGCTCTCCCACCCCGGGACAGGGGATGAGCGGCTACACCTTC
TRBJ2-7,.,15,TRBV5-4,TRBD1,CASSVSLGTVHEQYF,TGTGCCAGCAGCGTATCTCTTGGGACAGTACACGAGCAGTACTTC
TRBJ1-1,.,13,TRBV12-3/TRBV12-4,.,CAIQGGADTEAFF,TGTGCCATCCAAGGAGGGGCAGACACTGAAGCTTTCTTT
TRBJ2-1,.,13,TRBV25-1,TRBD2,CASDDPGGNEQFF,TGTGCCAGCGACGACCCGGGGGGCAATGAGCAGTTCTTC
TRBJ1-1,.,13,TRBV16,.,CASSQIVNTEAFF,TGTGCCAGCAGCCAGATAGTGAACACTGAAGCTTTCTTT
TRBJ1-1,few,17,TRBV3-1/TRBV3-2,TRBD1,CASSQDGTGAGSAEAFF,TGTGCCAGCAGCCAAGATGGGACAGGGGCGGGGTCAGCTGAAGCTTTCTTT
TRBJ2-7,.,15,TRBV5-1,.,CASSQRGPPSYEQYF,TGCGCCAGCAGCCAAAGAGGGCCTCCCTCCTACGAGCAGTACTTC